The 27 T cell receptor beta chains in this list originate from one sample, sequenced in a study of blood T cell repertoires in COVID-19. The data were produced by immunoSEQ multiplex PCR, yet TCRdb's version contains in-frame clones alone and is incomplete. The table includes around 47,000 clones, roughly nine tenths detected once. Sequenced: peripheral blood. These receptor sequences come from an older man with active or convalescent COVID-19.

This rearrangement joins TRBV27 to TRBJ1-4; tentatively, D is TRBD1 (6 bases). The CDR3 extends over 14 amino acids. From germline, CDR1 is MNHEY and CDR2 SMNVEV (reference sequence). V was clipped by 3 bases and J by 7 bases, with 12 bases between them. The CDR3 region is CASSFGGAGEKLFF. For the CDR3, the DNA is TGTGCCAGCAGTTTTGGGGGGGCCGGTGAAAAACTGTTTTTT.

The chain's CDR3 is CASSSDRDGEKLFF. CDR3 DNA sequence: TGTGCCAGCAGTTCGGACAGGGATGGTGAAAAACTGTTTTTT. V gene TRBV28 combines with J gene TRBJ1-4; 8 bases fit TRBD1. In germline, CDR1 is MDHEN, CDR2 SYDVKM. The CDR3 length is 14 residues. Trimming at V came to 4 bases and at J to 7 bases, leaving 5 bases not matched to a gene.

This rearrangement joins TRBV6-5 to TRBJ2-3, with 10 bases aligning to TRBD2. The V gene's germline CDR1 is MNHEY and CDR2 SVGAGI. This CDR3 has 14 amino acids. V trimming: 10 bases; J trimming: 1 base; junction bases outside the gene matches: 5. CDR3 sequence reads: CATRTSGGTDTQYF. The CDR3 region has the DNA TGTGCCACCCGCACTAGCGGGGGCACAGATACGCAGTATTTT.

The chain combines TRBV5-1 with TRBJ2-6, with TRBD2 as a possible D gene (5 bases). CDR3 length: 15 amino acids. Germline loops: CDR1 SGHRS, CDR2 YFSETQ. V shed 5 bases and J shed 1 base, with 10 bases lying between them. The CDR3 spells CASSFGRSGANVLTF. The CDR3 DNA sequence: TGCGCCAGCAGTTTTGGGAGATCTGGGGCCAACGTCCTGACTTTC.

V is TRBV28 and J is TRBJ2-1; 7 bases map to TRBD2. There are 15 residues in the CDR3. V trimming: 6 bases; J trimming: 4 bases; junction bases outside the gene matches: 9. CDR1 and CDR2 from the germline V gene are MDHEN and SYDVKM. The CDR3 here is CASSPPTSEYNEQFF. CDR3 DNA sequence: TGTGCCAGCAGCCCCCCAACTAGCGAATACAATGAGCAGTTCTTC.

This chain connects TRBV19 to TRBJ2-2; 10 bases match TRBD2. V lost 4 bases, J lost 4 bases, and 9 bases stayed unmatched. The CDR3 loop spans 17 amino acids. Per germline, CDR1 LNHDA and CDR2 SQIVND (reference sequence). The CDR3: CASSNLAGVAGTGELFF. In nucleotides, the CDR3 is TGTGCCAGTAGTAACCTAGCGGGGGTAGCGGGCACCGGGGAGCTGTTTTTT.

This chain joins TRBV28 and TRBJ1-4; TRBD1 aligns across 7 bases. Germline CDR1 MDHEN, CDR2 SYDVKM. With 6 bases clipped from V and 4 bases from J, the junction kept 2 bases outside the gene matches. The CDR3 is made up of 13 amino acids. CDR3 in DNA: TGTGCCAGCAGAGACAGGGTTAATGAAAAACTGTTTTTT. This encodes CASRDRVNEKLFF.

The V and J genes are TRBV18 and TRBJ1-3; TRBD1 matches 12 bases. Germline V gives CDR1 KGHSH, CDR2 LQKENI. The CDR3 has 18 amino acids. Trimming at V came to 5 bases and at J to 4 bases, leaving 12 bases not matched to a gene. CDR3 bases: TGTGCCAGCTCAGCCAAGACCGGGACAGGGGGCGCCGGAAACACCATATATTTT. Protein product: CASSAKTGTGGAGNTIYF.

This chain uses TRBV3-1 (or the pseudogene TRBV3-2) with TRBJ2-7; D is perhaps TRBD2 (6 bases). The V gene lost 4 bases and the J gene lost 5 bases, with 21 bases spanning the gap. The CDR3 runs to 16 residues. Germline V CDR1 and CDR2: LGHDT, YNNKEL (reference sequence). Written as DNA, the CDR3 is TGTGCCAGCAGCCGCGGACTCCGGGACTTTTCTGACGAGCAGTACTTC. Amino acid sequence: CASSRGLRDFSDEQYF.

The chain uses TRBV7-9 and TRBJ1-1; D is perhaps TRBD1 (6 bases). Germline assignment: CDR1 SEHNR and CDR2 FQNEAQ (reference sequence). The CDR3 is 13 amino acids. The V gene lost 5 bases and the J gene lost 8 bases, with 15 bases spanning the gap. The CDR3 bases are TGTGCCAGCAGCCGAGGACAGCCCCCCGAAGCTTTCTTT. It translates to CASSRGQPPEAFF.

The chain has TRBV4-1 and TRBJ2-1, with TRBD2 matching over 11 bases. V shed 0 bases, J shed 0 bases, and the junction held 10 bases outside the gene matches. This CDR3 has 20 residues. Germline V lookup: CDR1 MGHRA, CDR2 YSYEKL. In DNA form, the CDR3 reads TGCGCCAGCAGCCAAGATGCGGCTAGCGGGAGGCTTACCTCCTACAATGAGCAGTTCTTC. The encoded protein is CASSQDAASGRLTSYNEQFF.

The CDR3 here is CASRDSTGRPGELFF. The CDR3 DNA reads TGCGCCAGCAGAGACTCGACAGGGCGCCCCGGGGAGCTGTTTTTT. V and J are TRBV5-1 and TRBJ2-2; 7 bases align to TRBD1. In germline, CDR1 is SGHRS, CDR2 YFSETQ. V trimming: 5 bases; J trimming: 6 bases; junction bases outside the gene matches: 10. This CDR3 has 15 amino acids.

The V gene is TRBV11-3, the J gene TRBJ1-1, with 10 bases fitting TRBD1. Germline V gives CDR1 SGHNT, CDR2 YENEEA. This CDR3 is built from 15 residues. V lost 4 bases and J lost 2; bases outside the gene matches: 4. The CDR3 protein is CASSWGQGTNTEAFF. The CDR3, as DNA: TGTGCCAGCAGCTGGGGACAGGGGACTAACACTGAAGCTTTCTTT.

This chain joins TRBV28 and TRBJ2-1; 8 bases agree with TRBD2. Germline V gives CDR1 MDHEN, CDR2 SYDVKM. Trimming cost V 5 bases and J 8 bases; bases outside gene matches: 5. This CDR3 spans 13 amino acids. CDR3 region: CASSSGGWDEQFF. The CDR3 nucleotides read TGTGCCAGCAGTAGCGGGGGCTGGGATGAGCAGTTCTTC.

The chain combines TRBV3-1 (or the pseudogene TRBV3-2) with TRBJ2-7, with D possibly being TRBD1 (5 bases). CDR1 is LGHDT, CDR2 YNNKEL, per germline (reference sequence). The CDR3 contains 18 residues. V lost 4 bases and J 0 bases, leaving 22 bases between the germline ends. This CDR3 reads CASSPDGADELGSYEQYF. CDR3 sequence (DNA): TGTGCCAGCAGCCCGGATGGGGCAGACGAACTCGGCTCCTACGAGCAGTACTTC.

The rearrangement uses TRBV7-9 and TRBJ1-5, with D maybe TRBD1 (6 bases). V lost 0 bases to trimming and J lost 4 bases, with 16 bases between them. The germline V gene has CDR1 SEHNR and CDR2 FQNEAQ (reference sequence). The CDR3 is made up of 17 amino acids. The CDR3 loop is CASSLAEGVYPNQPQHF. The CDR3 region has the DNA TGTGCCAGCAGCTTAGCAGAGGGGGTGTACCCTAATCAGCCCCAGCATTTT.

V usage is TRBV5-5 and J usage is TRBJ2-1; D is possibly TRBD1 (5 bases). Germline V gives CDR1 SGHKS, CDR2 YYEKEE (reference sequence). The CDR3 is made up of 15 amino acids. V was clipped by 0 bases and J by 5 bases, with 12 bases between them. CDR3 coding DNA: TGTGCCAGCAGCTTGGGCCAGGGATTGAACAATGAGCAGTTCTTC. It codes for CASSLGQGLNNEQFF.

V is TRBV30 and J is TRBJ1-2, with D tentatively TRBD1 (5 bases). The CDR3 has 12 amino acids. The germline V gene encodes CDR1 GTSNPN and CDR2 SVGIG (reference sequence). Trimming took 2 bases from V and 3 from J, leaving 7 bases between them. The CDR3 loop reads CAWSRGDYGYTF. DNA of the CDR3: TGTGCCTGGAGTCGGGGGGACTATGGCTACACCTTC. Based on the CDR3 plus reference TRBV30 and TRBJ1-2, the full variable domain is SQTIHQWPATLVQPVGSPLSLECTVEGTSNPNLYWYRQAAGRGLQLLFYSVGIGQISSEVPQNLSASRPQDRQFILSSKKLLLSDSGFYLCAWSRGDYGYTFGSGTRLTVV.

The rearrangement uses TRBV5-1 and TRBJ2-3, with 7 bases aligning to TRBD2. Losses at the gene ends were 7 bases for V and 6 bases for J; bases not matched to a gene: 20. Germline CDR1 SGHRS, CDR2 YFSETQ. The CDR3 sequence is 17 residues long. DNA of the CDR3: TGCGCCAGCTGCCCTAGCTCAGGGCGGGGGAAGCCTGATACGCAGTATTTT. Its translation: CASCPSSGRGKPDTQYF. Variable domain in full (rest from reference TRBV5-1 and TRBJ2-3): KAGVTQTPRYLIKTRGQQVTLSCSPISGHRSVSWYQQTPGQGLQFLFEYFSETQRNKGNFPGRFSGRQFSNSRSEMNVSTLELGDSALYLCASCPSSGRGKPDTQYFGPGTRLTVL.

This clone was counted once. As DNA, the CDR3 is TGTGCCAGCAGCTTAGGGACAGGGCTGAACTATGGCTACACCTTC. As protein: CASSLGTGLNYGYTF. The gene calls are TRBV7-2 and TRBJ1-2, with 8 bases aligning to TRBD1. With 1 base clipped from V and 2 bases from J, the junction kept 3 bases outside the gene matches. Germline-derived CDR1 and CDR2 are SGHTA and FQGNSA. This CDR3 contains 15 residues.

J is TRBJ2-7 and V is TRBV10-3; D ambiguous. The germline CDR1 and CDR2 sequences are ENHRY and SYGVKD. V gave up 0 bases and J gave up 6 bases, with 9 bases separating them. This CDR3 has 13 amino acids. The CDR3: CAISESEVGEQYF. As DNA, the CDR3 is TGTGCCATCAGTGAGTCTGAGGTGGGCGAGCAGTACTTC.

In this sample, this clone turned up once. The J gene is TRBJ2-4, the V gene TRBV19; 10 bases are a match to TRBD2. V gave up 7 bases and J gave up 8 bases; unmatched junction bases: 20. Germline-derived CDR1 and CDR2 are LNHDA and SQIVND (reference sequence). This CDR3 is 18 amino acids long. This chain's CDR3 is CASTLSSGRALFGDIQYF. In DNA, the CDR3 is TGTGCCAGTACCTTAAGCAGCGGGAGGGCCCTTTTCGGAGACATTCAGTACTTC.

This chain connects TRBV19 to TRBJ1-3; TRBD1 aligns across 8 bases. V lost 8 bases, J lost 3 bases, and 0 bases stayed unmatched. The CDR3 length is 12 residues. The germline CDR1 and CDR2 sequences are LNHDA and SQIVND (reference sequence). Written as DNA, the CDR3 is TGTGCCAGTGACAGGGGTGGAAACACCATATATTTT. Its protein product is CASDRGGNTIYF.

The rearrangement uses TRBV10-3 and TRBJ1-1; D uncertain. This CDR3 has 11 amino acids. Trimming shortened V by 3 bases and J by 6 bases, and 5 bases separated the two germline ends. CDR1 ENHRY and CDR2 SYGVKD come from the germline V gene. The CDR3 is CAISDGSEAFF. The DNA of the CDR3 is TGTGCCATCAGTGACGGGTCTGAAGCTTTCTTT.

This chain connects TRBV5-1 to TRBJ1-3; D is possibly TRBD1 (6 bases). The CDR3 spans 16 residues. The germline CDR1 and CDR2 sequences are SGHRS and YFSETQ. The germline V and J ends were trimmed by 4 bases and 3 bases, with 17 bases remaining between them. Written as DNA, the CDR3 is TGCGCCAGCAGCAACCGGGACATCAGTAATGGAAACACCATATATTTT. This encodes CASSNRDISNGNTIYF.

The V call is TRBV7-8, the J call TRBJ1-2; tentative D call: TRBD1 (6 bases). The CDR3 has 13 residues. CDR1 is SGHVS, CDR2 FQNEAQ, per germline. V was cut by 5 bases and J by 2 bases, with 9 bases left in between. CDR3 nucleotide sequence: TGTGCCAGCAGCCTCGGACAGAACTATGGCTACACCTTC. Protein product: CASSLGQNYGYTF.

The rearrangement links TRBV6-5 to TRBJ1-1; weak D call: TRBD1 (6 bases). Germline loops: CDR1 MNHEY, CDR2 SVGAGI. There are 16 residues in the CDR3. V lost 2 bases and J 5 bases, leaving 18 bases between the germline ends. The DNA for the CDR3 is TGTGCCAGCAGTTACGCCCCGGACAGAATTGGGACTGAAGCTTTCTTT. It specifies CASSYAPDRIGTEAFF.